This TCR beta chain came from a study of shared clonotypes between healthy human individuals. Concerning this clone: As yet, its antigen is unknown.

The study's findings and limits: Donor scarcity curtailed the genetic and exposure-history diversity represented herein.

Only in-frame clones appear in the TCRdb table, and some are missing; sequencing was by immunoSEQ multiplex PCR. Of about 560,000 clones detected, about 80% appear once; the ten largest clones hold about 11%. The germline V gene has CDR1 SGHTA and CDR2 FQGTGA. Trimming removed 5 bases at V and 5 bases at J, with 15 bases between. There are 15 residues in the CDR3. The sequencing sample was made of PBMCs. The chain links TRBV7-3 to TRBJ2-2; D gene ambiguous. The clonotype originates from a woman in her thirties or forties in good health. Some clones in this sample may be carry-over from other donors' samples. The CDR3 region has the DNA TGTGCCAGCAGCAGCCGGGTTGCTGGTACCGGGGAGCTGTTTTTT. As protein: CASSSRVAGTGELFF.